This TCR beta chain was recovered during a study of T cell responses to AZD1222 COVID-19 vaccine. The protocol was immunoSEQ multiplex PCR, while the TCRdb copy is restricted to in-frame clones and leaves out a portion. The sample records roughly 170,000 clones, approximately 90% being singletons. Trimming took 4 bases from V and 4 from J; bases not matched to a gene: 16. The CDR3 covers 19 residues. Germline V lookup: CDR1 LNHDA, CDR2 SQIVND (reference sequence). This specimen consisted of peripheral blood, obtained on day 0 of AZD1222 vaccination. This receptor was taken from an adult in good health. This sequence joins TRBV19 and TRBJ2-6; 7 bases fit TRBD1. In DNA form, the CDR3 reads TGTGCCAGTAGTAAAAGAACGGGACAGCGGCTGGTGGGGGCCAACGTCCTGACTTTC. Its translation is CASSKRTGQRLVGANVLTF.